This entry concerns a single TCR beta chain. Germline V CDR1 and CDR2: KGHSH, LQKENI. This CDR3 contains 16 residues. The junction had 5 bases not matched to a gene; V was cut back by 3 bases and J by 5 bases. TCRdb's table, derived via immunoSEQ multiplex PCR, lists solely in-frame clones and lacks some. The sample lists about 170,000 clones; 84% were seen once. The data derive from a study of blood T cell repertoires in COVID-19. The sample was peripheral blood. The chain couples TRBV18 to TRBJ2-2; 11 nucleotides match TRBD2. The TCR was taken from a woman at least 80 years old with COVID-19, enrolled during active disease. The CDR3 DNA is TGTGCCAGCTCACCGAGACTAGCGGGAACTACCGGGGAGCTGTTTTTT. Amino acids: CASSPRLAGTTGELFF.